This TCR beta chain was observed in a study of blood T cell repertoires in COVID-19. This clone showed up just a few times. Per the study methods: Cell counts per sample came from amplifying reference gene primers. Measured with immunoSEQ multiplex PCR; TCRdb has only the in-frame clones, and not every one. That table gives V, J and clone size, and the DNA gave D and trimming. This repertoire shows 200,000 to 300,000 clones, roughly 86% found once; its top ten account for 0.7%. The CDR3 sequence is 16 residues long. Germline V gene sequence: CDR1 SEHNR, CDR2 FQNEAQ (reference sequence). J was trimmed by 1 base and V by 4 bases; bases with no gene match: 7.

The sequenced material came from peripheral blood. The chain recombines TRBV7-9 with TRBJ2-7; 10 positions agree with TRBD1. The sequence came from a human donor in a cohort sampled during active COVID-19. CDR3 coding DNA: TGTGCCAGCAGCTCTCCGGGACAGGGGTTGTCCTACGAGCAGTACTTC. Protein product: CASSSPGQGLSYEQYF. The complete variable domain, with remaining parts taken from reference TRBV7-9 and TRBJ2-7, reads DTGVSQNPRHKITKRGQNVTFRCDPISEHNRLYWYRQTLGQGPEFLTYFQNEAQLEKSRLLSDRFSAERPKGSFSTLEIQRTEQGDSAMYLCASSSPGQGLSYEQYFGPGTRLTVT.